The rows below give T cell receptor beta chains drawn from one sample of a study of shared clonotypes between healthy human individuals. Profiled with immunoSEQ multiplex PCR; TCRdb holds only in-frame clones, not every one. This table holds about 460,000 clones, about 74% found once. Sample: PBMCs. The receptors stem from a middle-aged woman in good health. Some clones in this sample may be carry-over from other donors' samples. Both conserved end residues are part of each CDR3. Each record gives: D gene, V gene, J gene, CDR3 DNA, CDR3 protein. The D gene is left open where the match is weak.

NA	TRBV6-1	TRBJ2-3	TGTGCCACCTTCGTCCTGCTAGCTAGCACAGATACGCAGTATTTT	CATFVLLASTDTQYF
NA	TRBV11-2	TRBJ1-2	TGTGCCAGCAGTCAAGACGGGGGACTGGATGGCTACACCTTC	CASSQDGGLDGYTF
NA	TRBV28	TRBJ1-2	TGTGCCAGCAGTTTCTCGCTGGGAGCTAACTATGGCTACACCTTC	CASSFSLGANYGYTF
TRBD2	TRBV28	TRBJ2-7	TGTGCCACCAGGCCGGGGCTAGCGGGAGACTACGAGCAGTACTTC	CATRPGLAGDYEQYF
TRBD2	TRBV6-6	TRBJ2-1	TGTGCCAGCAGTGGGGGGGGCTCCTACAATGAGCAGTTCTTC	CASSGGGSYNEQFF
NA	TRBV2	TRBJ2-4	TGTGCCAGCATGGTGGGGCTAGCCAAAAACATTCAGTACTTC	CASMVGLAKNIQYF
NA	TRBV11-1	TRBJ2-1	TGTGCCAGCAGCCACAGGGTTAAGGGCAATGAGCAGTTCTTC	CASSHRVKGNEQFF
NA	TRBV7-9	TRBJ1-1	TGTGCCAGCAGCTTAGTTGGAGATGGCACTGAAGCTTTCTTT	CASSLVGDGTEAFF
NA	TRBV18	TRBJ1-2	TGTGCCAGCTCACCAGGCGACAGCCTCTATGGCTACACCTTC	CASSPGDSLYGYTF
TRBD1	TRBV18	TRBJ2-7	TGTGCCAGCTCACCGGGACAGGCGAATGGTGAGCAGTACTTC	CASSPGQANGEQYF
TRBD2	TRBV25-1	TRBJ2-1	TGTGCCAGCTTTTGGACTAGCGGGAACCACAATGAGCAGTTCTTC	CASFWTSGNHNEQFF
NA	TRBV5-4	TRBJ2-7	TGTGCCAGCAGCTTGAGGCCCCCCCCCGGCGAGCAGTACTTC	CASSLRPPPGEQYF
NA	TRBV10-3	TRBJ1-1	TGTGCCATCAGTGACCCCGGACAGCCGAACACTGAAGCTTTCTTT	CAISDPGQPNTEAFF
NA	TRBV2	TRBJ2-3	TGTGCCAGCAGTGGTTTTCTAGGAGTAAGCACAGATACGCAGTATTTT	CASSGFLGVSTDTQYF
NA	TRBV5-5	TRBJ1-2	TGTGCCAGCAGCTTGGGGCCAGGCACTAACTATGGCTACACCTTC	CASSLGPGTNYGYTF